This TCR beta chain was obtained from a study of long-term antiretroviral therapy in people with HIV. Study-level findings and limits: Pre-ART clonal expansions dominated every time point's repertoire.

Details on this clone: Its antigen is not known.

Sequencing used immunoSEQ v3.0 at survey level. Repertoires were generated with immunoSEQ multiplex PCR, while TCRdb's copy carries only in-frame clones and drops some. The repertoire holds under 25,000 clones, with 70% to 90% as singletons. There are 13 residues in the CDR3. The germline V and J ends were trimmed by 9 bases and 6 bases, with 17 bases remaining between them. Without exception, participants with HIV were treated in the United States. V gene TRBV23-1 combines with J gene TRBJ1-1, with D possibly matching TRBD1 (6 bases). TRBV23-1 is filed as an ORF, its function uncertain. The clonotype originates from a man aged 35 to 55 with HIV. Here the sequenced sample was unsorted PBMCs, taken 1.6 years after starting antiretroviral therapy. The CDR3, as DNA: TGCGCCAGGCGGAGGGGGGCAAGCGCTGAAGCTTTCTTT. As protein: CARRRGASAEAFF.